This T cell receptor beta chain was retrieved from a study of blood T cell repertoires in COVID-19. Study overall: Sites across the United States, Italy and Spain contributed samples from acute and convalescent COVID-19. PBMCs, B-cell-depleted T cells, or T cells were the source of the cDNA or gDNA that made up the material.

Original processing notes: Reference gene primer amplification gave estimated nucleated cell counts. Only in-frame clones appear in the TCRdb table, and some are missing; sequencing was by immunoSEQ multiplex PCR. V and J calls and clone size are given by that table; D and trimming were obtained from the DNA. Among 160,000 or so clones listed, about 81% were seen once. This CDR3 has 14 amino acids. The V and J ends lost 5 bases and 0 bases respectively, with 8 bases between them. In germline, CDR1 is SNHLY, CDR2 FYNNEI. The source material was peripheral blood. The receptor comes from a woman older than 75 with acute or convalescent COVID-19. The rearrangement joins TRBV2 to TRBJ2-1, with a tentative D call TRBD1 (5 bases). The CDR3 region has the DNA TGTGCCAGCAGTATCCAGGGCTCCTACAATGAGCAGTTCTTC. It yields the protein CASSIQGSYNEQFF.